The present entry profiles one TCR beta chain with its context. Its antigen is as yet unknown. TCRdb's copy holds only in-frame clones and misses some; the assay was immunoSEQ multiplex PCR. The sample includes some 15,000 clones, around 66% of them seen just once. Germline V CDR1 and CDR2: MNHNY, SVGAGI (reference sequence). The V segment lost 4 bases and the J segment 7 bases; nucleotides outside the gene matches: 10. The CDR3 sequence is 16 residues long. The sample is drawn from a study of Tregs in tolerant kidney transplant recipients. This chain links TRBV6-6 with TRBJ2-1; 10 nucleotides match TRBD2. The sample comprised Tregs from blood cultured with allogeneic cells. This TCR was sampled from a human donor in good health. The CDR3 DNA sequence: TGTGCCAGCAGTTGGGGCCGACTAGCGGGCCGTAATGAGCAGTTCTTC. Translation gives CASSWGRLAGRNEQFF.